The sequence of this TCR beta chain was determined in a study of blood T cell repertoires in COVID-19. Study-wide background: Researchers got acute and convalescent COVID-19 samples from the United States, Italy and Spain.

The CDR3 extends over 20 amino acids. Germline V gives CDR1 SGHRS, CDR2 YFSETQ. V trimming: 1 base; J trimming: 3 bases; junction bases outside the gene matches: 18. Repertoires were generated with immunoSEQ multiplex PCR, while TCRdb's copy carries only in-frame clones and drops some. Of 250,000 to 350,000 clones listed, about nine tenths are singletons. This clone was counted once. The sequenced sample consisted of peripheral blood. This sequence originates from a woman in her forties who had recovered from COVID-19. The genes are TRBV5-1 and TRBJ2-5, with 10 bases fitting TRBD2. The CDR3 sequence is CASSLSGGGASGGLKETQYF. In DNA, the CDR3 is TGCGCCAGCAGCTTGAGCGGGGGGGGCGCAAGTGGGGGACTGAAAGAGACCCAGTACTTC.